Each of the 13 T cell receptor beta chains below was sequenced from the same sample in a study of blood T cell repertoires in COVID-19. This table comes from immunoSEQ multiplex PCR, and its TCRdb copy is limited to in-frame clones, with some not included. The table includes tens of thousands of clones, around 90% detected once. What was sequenced was peripheral blood. These TCRs come from a man aged 30 to 45 with acute or convalescent COVID-19.

The chain couples TRBV27 to TRBJ2-7; a possible D gene is TRBD1 (6 bases). The CDR3 spans 14 residues. The germline CDR1 and CDR2 sequences are MNHEY and SMNVEV (reference sequence). The V gene lost 3 bases and the J gene lost 1 base, with 10 bases spanning the gap. CDR3 nucleotides: TGTGCCAGCAGTTTCCGGGACATTTCCTACGAGCAGTACTTC. Encoded protein: CASSFRDISYEQYF.

The gene calls are TRBV20-1 and TRBJ2-1; maybe TRBD2 (6 bases). The germline gives CDR1 DFQATT, CDR2 SNEGSKA (reference sequence). CDR3 length equals 14 residues. Trimming removed 3 bases from V and 6 bases from J, with 15 bases in between. The CDR3 is CSASTGSGGNEQFF. CDR3 nucleotides: TGCAGTGCTAGTACCGGGAGCGGTGGCAATGAGCAGTTCTTC.

V usage is TRBV18 and J usage is TRBJ1-1; D is ambiguous. Germline values: CDR1 KGHSH, CDR2 LQKENI. CDR3 size: 13 residues. The V end was cut by 3 bases, the J end by 1 base, with 6 bases between. Here the CDR3 reads CASSPNKNTEAFF. The CDR3 DNA reads TGTGCCAGCTCACCCAACAAGAACACTGAAGCTTTCTTT.

The genes are TRBV10-1 and TRBJ2-1; TRBD1 might be the D (6 bases). The germline V and J ends were trimmed by 2 bases and 10 bases, with 15 bases remaining between them. The CDR3 loop spans 14 amino acids. Germline-derived CDR1 and CDR2 are WNHNN and SYGVQD (reference sequence). The CDR3 DNA is TGCGCCAGCAGTGAGCATGGGGACAAATCGGAGCAGTTCTTC. Protein product: CASSEHGDKSEQFF.

This chain uses TRBV18 with TRBJ1-2; 10 nucleotides line up with TRBD1. This CDR3 is built from 13 residues. Germline loops: CDR1 KGHSH, CDR2 LQKENI. V shed 6 bases and J 8 bases; nucleotides not matched to a gene: 6. For the CDR3, the DNA is TGTGCCAGCTCGTGGGACAGGGGAGAGGGCTACACCTTC. This translates into CASSWDRGEGYTF.

DNA of the CDR3: TGTGCCAGCAGCCAAGACGGGACTGTTCCCTGGGATGTATATTTT. It specifies CASSQDGTVPWDVYF. J is TRBJ1-3 and V is TRBV3-1 (or the pseudogene TRBV3-2); TRBD1 might be the D (5 bases). The CDR3 extends over 15 amino acids. The germline V gene has CDR1 LGHDT and CDR2 YNNKEL (reference sequence). Deletions cut 0 bases from V and 14 bases from J, with 20 bases between.

The rearrangement links TRBV9 to TRBJ2-5; the match to TRBD2 covers 12 bases. CDR3 size: 14 residues. Looked up from germline, CDR1 is SGDLS and CDR2 is YYNGEE. The V and J ends lost 4 bases and 5 bases, in that order; junction bases with no gene match: 3. CDR3 sequence: CASSSTSGSETQYF. The CDR3 DNA reads as TGTGCCAGCAGCTCGACTAGCGGGAGTGAGACCCAGTACTTC.

This clone was seen only a few times. The chain is built from TRBV5-8 and TRBJ1-1; tentatively, D is TRBD1 (5 bases). The CDR3 runs to 12 residues. The V end was cut by 1 base, the J end by 9 bases, with 10 bases between. Germline loops: CDR1 SGHTS, CDR2 YDEGEE. The CDR3 reads CASSLRGGQAFF. CDR3 DNA: TGTGCCAGCAGCTTGCGGGGGGGACAAGCTTTCTTT.

Only a few counts were recorded for this clone. The rearrangement uses TRBV28 and TRBJ1-6; D unclear. With 5 bases removed from V and 8 bases from J, the gap between germline ends came to 13 bases. There are 14 residues in the CDR3. Germline CDR1 is MDHEN and CDR2 is SYDVKM. CDR3 bases: TGTGCCAGCAGTATCTATTCCTTGGATTCACCCCTCCACTTT. Translation: CASSIYSLDSPLHF.

The V call is TRBV14, the J call TRBJ2-7, with unresolved D. CDR1 and CDR2 (germline): SGHDN, FVKESK. Trimming left V 1 base short and J 6 bases short, with 10 bases between. The CDR3 length is 13 residues. CDR3 loop: CASSQVLSGEQYF. CDR3 DNA: TGTGCCAGCAGCCAAGTTCTAAGTGGCGAGCAGTACTTC.

The CDR3 loop is CASSLRGIEKLFF. The CDR3 nucleotides read TGTGCCAGCAGCTTGCGGGGGATTGAAAAACTGTTTTTT. The genes are TRBV5-6 and TRBJ1-4; D perhaps matches TRBD1 (5 bases). Between the trimmed V and J ends, which lost 1 base and 7 bases, there was a span of 8 bases. This CDR3 spans 13 amino acids. In germline, CDR1 is SGHDT, CDR2 YYEEEE.

The chain recombines TRBV4-1 with TRBJ2-3; D not certain. The CDR3 totals 14 residues. Germline V gene sequence: CDR1 MGHRA, CDR2 YSYEKL. V dropped 4 bases and J dropped 2 bases, with 10 bases sitting between them. CDR3: CASSLGSPTDTQYF. The CDR3 DNA sequence: TGCGCCAGCAGCCTGGGCAGCCCCACAGATACGCAGTATTTT.

The V gene is TRBV7-3, the J gene TRBJ2-3; 9 nucleotides match TRBD1. After removal of 5 bases from V and 2 bases from J, the junction contained 8 bases not matched to a gene. Germline V lookup: CDR1 SGHTA, CDR2 FQGTGA. The CDR3 is 16 amino acids. CDR3 sequence reads: CASSRDRGSTTDTQYF. Written as DNA, the CDR3 is TGTGCCAGCAGCCGTGACAGGGGGTCCACCACAGATACGCAGTATTTT.